Reported below is one TCR beta chain. Germline V gives CDR1 DFQATT, CDR2 SNEGSKA (reference sequence). Trimming took off 5 bases at V and 6 bases at J, with 14 bases between the two ends. This CDR3 spans 12 amino acids. The authors ran a second PCR of about 6 to 11 cycles using a sample-barcoded 5' primer and a J-beta primer mix. TCRdb ran MiXCR on the 5' RACE reads and lists one entry per CDR3 protein. The sample records some 860,000 distinct CDR3 sequences, just over 55% being singletons. This record belongs to a study of blood T cells in healthy people across ages. The material sequenced was blood. The TCR was taken from a man aged 40-50 years in good health. This rearrangement joins TRBV20-1 to TRBJ2-7; TRBD1 might be the D (6 bases). The CDR3 reads CSAFKQGSEQYF. CDR3 DNA: TGCAGTGCTTTCAAACAGGGATCCGAGCAGTACTTC.